The clone carrying this TCR beta chain was found a few times. The CDR3 length is 15 residues. V was pared by 2 bases and J by 5 bases, with 5 bases of the junction left unmatched. From germline, CDR1 is SGHTA and CDR2 FQGTGA. The data were obtained in a study of T cells in Graves' hyperthyroidism and ophthalmopathy. Newly diagnosed hyperthyroidism patients aged 18 to 65 years had disease lasting under 2 months. RNA transcripts yielded amplified TCR beta CDR3 regions. A first-round RT-PCR of the TCR CDR3 used the HTBI primer set. One entry per CDR3 protein, called by TCRdb with MiXCR from the multiplex PCR reads. The sample lists roughly 380,000 distinct CDR3 sequences; roughly an eighth were seen once.

J is TRBJ2-3 and V is TRBV7-3, with 9 bases matching TRBD2. Sequences were obtained from blood. This clonotype was obtained from a woman between 18 and 30 years old with Graves' hyperthyroidism. The CDR3 loop is CASSLAGGPGDTQYF. DNA for the CDR3: TGTGCCAGCAGCTTAGCGGGAGGGCCGGGAGATACGCAGTATTTT. The variable domain in full, completed from reference TRBV7-3 and TRBJ2-3, reads GAGVSQTPSNKVTEKGKYVELRCDPISGHTALYWYRQSLGQGPEFLIYFQGTGAADDSGLPNDRFFAVRPEGSVSTLKIQRTERGDSAVYLCASSLAGGPGDTQYFGPGTRLTVL.